This T cell receptor (beta chain) was found in a study of beta chain features in type 1 diabetes. Investigators reverse transcribed all isolated RNA, so they sequenced expressed TCRB transcripts. Measured with immunoSEQ multiplex PCR; TCRdb has only the in-frame clones, and not every one. The repertoire holds under 300,000 clones, with 25% to 35% as singletons. A few counts support this clone. Its specificity is not known. Findings and caveats of the study: More deletions and fewer insertions at VDJ junctions were seen in type 1 diabetes patients.

From germline, CDR1 is ENHRY and CDR2 SYGVKD. This CDR3 spans 16 amino acids. Trimming removed 7 bases from V and 4 bases from J, with 21 bases in between. The TCR comes from a man aged 30 to 45 in good health. The chain recombines TRBV10-3 with TRBJ2-3; D may be TRBD2 (7 bases). Sample: central memory CD4+ T cells from blood. The CDR3 spells CAITPSRGRGADTQYF. The CDR3 DNA reads TGTGCCATCACCCCTTCTCGAGGGAGGGGGGCAGATACGCAGTATTTT.